The TCR beta chain under discussion was sequenced for a study of shared clonotypes between healthy human individuals. Method: immunoSEQ multiplex PCR; TCRdb's copy keeps in-frame clones and lacks some. The sample carries some 2,100,000 clones, just over 90% recorded once. Germline V gene lookup returns CDR1 MDHEN and CDR2 SYDVKM. V was clipped by 3 bases and J by 9 bases; unmatched bases: 5. CDR3 length: 15 residues. Naive CD8 cells lacked CD45RO, underwent positive selection for CCR7 and left out terminally differentiated effector memory CD45RA+ cells. Healthy and HIV-negative, the adult donors had no recent acute infections or vaccinations. The study drew all its donors from Caucasian adults living in Nashville, Tennessee. General study results and limits: It was the non-shared clonotypes that had lower generation probabilities than clonotypes shared by all four donors.

Notes on this clone: Its antigen is unidentified.

The rearrangement joins TRBV28 to TRBJ2-2; 12 nucleotides match TRBD1. This TCR derives from a man between 18 and 29 years old in good health. Some clones in this sample may be carry-over from other donors' samples. Input material: naive CD8+ T cells from PBMCs. CDR3 sequence (DNA): TGTGCCAGCAGTTTTAGGGACAGGGGGCTCCGGGAGCTGTTTTTT. Translating it yields CASSFRDRGLRELFF.